What follows are 10 T cell receptor beta chains derived from one specimen sequenced in a study of regulatory dendritic cells for organ transplantation. Generated by immunoSEQ multiplex PCR, the TCRdb table keeps only in-frame clones and is missing some. In the table there are some 12,000 clones, 72% of which are singletons. Sequencing input: memory CD8+ T cells from blood. Subset here: CD45RO+ memory T cells. The receptors shown here come from a human donor in good health.

This clone occurred a few times. The chain uses TRBV7-9 and TRBJ1-2; D gene uncertain. The CDR3 has 13 residues. V was cut by 5 bases and J by 1 base, with 8 bases left in between. The germline gives CDR1 SEHNR, CDR2 FQNEAQ (reference sequence). The chain's CDR3 is CASSGRLNYGYTF. In DNA, the CDR3 is TGTGCCAGCAGCGGCCGGCTTAACTATGGCTACACCTTC.

The chain carries TRBV28 and TRBJ1-3, with D hard to call. In germline, CDR1 is MDHEN, CDR2 SYDVKM. V lost 3 bases and J lost 0, with 9 bases in between. The CDR3 sequence is 15 residues long. The CDR3 coding sequence is TGTGCCAGCAGTTTCCCAGCTGACTCTGGAAACACCATATATTTT. This gives the protein CASSFPADSGNTIYF.

The chain carries TRBV6-6 and TRBJ2-1; a possible D gene is TRBD1 (5 bases). Trimming stripped 2 bases from V and 4 bases from J, with 12 bases between. This CDR3 comprises 15 residues. The V gene's germline CDR1 is MNHNY and CDR2 SVGAGI (reference sequence). CDR3 in amino acids: CASSYDPDRYNEQFF. CDR3 in DNA: TGTGCCAGCAGTTACGACCCCGACAGATACAATGAGCAGTTCTTC.

This clone is medium-sized (0.01 to 0.1%). The rearrangement links TRBV6-5 to TRBJ2-1; tentative D call: TRBD2 (5 bases). There are 13 residues in the CDR3. V dropped 6 bases and J dropped 7 bases, with 13 bases sitting between them. The germline gives CDR1 MNHEY, CDR2 SVGAGI. This CDR3 is CASSPLSENEQFF. The CDR3 DNA sequence: TGTGCCAGCAGCCCTCTTAGCGAGAATGAGCAGTTCTTC.

Here the CDR3 DNA reads TGTGCCAGCAGCGCGGGACAGGGATATCAGCCCCAGCATTTT. It yields the protein CASSAGQGYQPQHF. The J gene is TRBJ1-5, the V gene TRBV9; 9 nucleotides line up with TRBD1. The germline V gene has CDR1 SGDLS and CDR2 YYNGEE. With 3 bases clipped from V and 5 bases from J, the junction kept 3 bases outside the gene matches. The CDR3 contains 14 residues.

The chain carries TRBV29-1 and TRBJ2-1, with 7 bases lining up with TRBD1. CDR3 length: 16 amino acids. V was pared by 0 bases and J by 7 bases, with 12 bases of the junction left unmatched. Germline CDR1 SQVTM, CDR2 ANQGSEA. CDR3 region: CSVEDLQGRTVNEQFF. The CDR3 DNA sequence: TGCAGCGTTGAAGACTTACAGGGGCGAACGGTTAATGAGCAGTTCTTC.

This clone was seen more than once but under ten times. In DNA, the CDR3 is TGTGCCTGGACTCCCCCCGGACTTAATACGCAGTATTTT. Its translation: CAWTPPGLNTQYF. V and J are TRBV30 and TRBJ2-3, with D maybe TRBD2 (5 bases). This CDR3 contains 13 residues. Germline V gene sequence: CDR1 GTSNPN, CDR2 SVGIG (reference sequence). V gave up 4 bases and J gave up 7 bases, with 15 bases separating them.

This clone was counted between two and nine times. The rearrangement uses TRBV9 and TRBJ2-7, with D perhaps given as TRBD1 or TRBD2 (5 bases each). V lost 3 bases and J 3 bases, leaving 10 bases between the germline ends. CDR1 SGDLS and CDR2 YYNGEE come from the germline V gene. This CDR3 has 13 residues. The CDR3 DNA reads TGTGCCAGCAGCGGAGGGGACGGCTACGAGCAGTACTTC. Amino acid sequence: CASSGGDGYEQYF.

This sequence joins TRBV4-3 and TRBJ1-1; D not resolved. This CDR3 contains 15 residues. From germline, CDR1 is LGHNA and CDR2 YSLEER. V was pared by 3 bases and J by 5 bases, with 16 bases between. The CDR3 loop reads CASSQTMVGLTEAFF. The CDR3 region has the DNA TGCGCCAGCAGCCAGACCATGGTAGGGTTAACTGAAGCTTTCTTT.

CDR3 DNA: TGTGCCAGCAGTGCAGCGGGGGGGCCAGATACGCAGTATTTT. Protein product: CASSAAGGPDTQYF. The chain employs TRBV6-4 and TRBJ2-3; 10 bases line up with TRBD2. The V gene's germline CDR1 is MRHNA and CDR2 SNTAGT. J gave up 4 bases and V 4 bases, and 2 bases lay outside the gene matches. The length of the CDR3 is 14 residues.